A single sample gave rise to the 8 T cell receptor beta chains below, sequenced in a study of regulatory T cells in long-lasting Graves disease. Time point of the sample: newly diagnosed GD, antithyroid drugs for less than 3 months. The TCR library used RNA extracted from PBMCs. Libraries of TCR beta came from iRepertoire HTBI primers plus Arm-PCR of CDR3 regions. A single record per CDR3 protein comes from TCRdb applying MiXCR to the multiplex PCR reads. The sample records 410,000 or so distinct CDR3 sequences, 15% being singletons. The same specimen was also included in a second study, on T cells in Graves' hyperthyroidism and ophthalmopathy.

The sequences come from peripheral blood mononuclear cells (PBMCs), collected at new diagnosis, from a patient treated with antithyroid drugs. These TCRs come from a woman between 25 and 40 years old with Graves disease.

This clonotype was detected many times. V and J are TRBV11-3 and TRBJ2-4; D is ambiguous. The CDR3 totals 14 residues. The V end was cut by 0 bases, the J end by 6 bases, with 9 bases between. Looked up from germline, CDR1 is SGHNT and CDR2 is YENEEA. As DNA, the CDR3 is TGTGCCAGCAGCTTAGAAGCGTCGGCAAACATTCAGTACTTC. Its protein is CASSLEASANIQYF. The entire variable domain, with the rest obtained from reference TRBV11-3 and TRBJ2-4, is as follows: EAGVVQSPRYKIIEKKQPVAFWCNPISGHNTLYWYLQNLGQGPELLIRYENEEAVDDSQLPKDRFSAERLKGVDSTLKIQPAELGDSAVYLCASSLEASANIQYFGAGTRLSVL.

The J gene is TRBJ1-2, the V gene TRBV19, with TRBD1 matching over 7 bases. This CDR3 has 13 amino acids. Per the germline V gene, CDR1 is LNHDA and CDR2 is SQIVND (reference sequence). V gave up 3 bases and J gave up 6 bases; unmatched junction bases: 4. CDR3: CASSIPRGNGYTF. DNA for the CDR3: TGTGCCAGTAGTATTCCCAGGGGGAATGGCTACACCTTC.

The V call is TRBV7-9, the J call TRBJ1-2; 9 nucleotides agree with TRBD1. The CDR3 runs 16 residues. V gave up 5 bases and J gave up 6 bases; unmatched junction bases: 13. Germline V gene sequence: CDR1 SEHNR, CDR2 FQNEAQ (reference sequence). Written as DNA, the CDR3 is TGTGCCAGCAGCGCCCCGGACAGGGGACTCGGAAATGGCTACACCTTC. Encoded protein: CASSAPDRGLGNGYTF. Full variable domain (outside the CDR3, taken from reference TRBV7-9 and TRBJ1-2): DTGVSQNPRHKITKRGQNVTFRCDPISEHNRLYWYRQTLGQGPEFLTYFQNEAQLEKSRLLSDRFSAERPKGSFSTLEIQRTEQGDSAMYLCASSAPDRGLGNGYTFGSGTRLTVV.

The chain has TRBV6-1 and TRBJ1-4, with 9 bases fitting TRBD1. CDR1 and CDR2 from the germline V gene are MNHNS and SASEGT. Losses at the gene ends were 8 bases for V and 7 bases for J; bases not matched to a gene: 8. This CDR3 is 14 amino acids long. CDR3 residues: CASGMTGGREKLFF. CDR3 coding DNA: TGTGCCAGCGGTATGACAGGGGGTCGTGAAAAACTGTTTTTT.

The genes are TRBV29-1 and TRBJ1-3; D is perhaps TRBD1 (5 bases). CDR3 length: 14 residues. Trimming pared 7 bases from V and 0 bases from J, leaving 13 bases between. From germline, CDR1 is SQVTM and CDR2 ANQGSEA. CDR3 nucleotides: TGCAGCGCCGCCAGAGGGGTCTCTGGAAACACCATATATTTT. It codes for CSAARGVSGNTIYF.

As for this clonotype: A single base separates this from a much larger clone, so it may be a read error. This chain connects TRBV6-2 or TRBV6-3 to TRBJ2-1, with D unresolved. This CDR3 has 14 amino acids. Per the germline V gene, CDR1 is MNHEY and CDR2 is SVGEGT. The CDR3 region has the DNA TGTGCCAGCAGTTACTCGACCTCTACCAATGAGCGGTTCTTC. Translating it yields CASSYSTSTNERFF.

As to this clonotype: A read error may be the cause here, since a much bigger clone is one base away. V usage is TRBV20-1 and J usage is TRBJ2-1, with TRBD2 identical over 8 bases. J was trimmed by 10 bases and V by 4 bases; bases with no gene match: 9. The CDR3 is made up of 13 amino acids. In germline, CDR1 is DFQATT, CDR2 SNEGSKA (reference sequence). The CDR3 DNA reads as TGCAGTGCTAAACCGGGACTAGGTTACGAGCAGTTCTTC. Protein product: CSAKPGLGYEQFF.

This clonotype was counted ten times or more. The chain couples TRBV7-9 to TRBJ2-7, with a tentative D call TRBD1 (6 bases). CDR1 and CDR2 (germline): SEHNR, FQNEAQ (reference sequence). This CDR3 comprises 16 residues. V was trimmed by 0 bases and J by 3 bases, leaving 15 bases between them. The CDR3 region is CASSLAGQPFRYEQYF. In DNA, the CDR3 is TGTGCCAGCAGCTTAGCTGGACAGCCTTTCCGCTACGAGCAGTACTTC.